This is a list of T cell receptor beta chains from one sample in a study of T cell responses to AZD1222 COVID-19 vaccine. Data came from immunoSEQ multiplex PCR; TCRdb stores just in-frame clones and leaves some out. The data contain around 140,000 clones, about 92% of them singletons. The source material was peripheral blood, sampled on day 0 of AZD1222 vaccination. The receptors shown here come from an adult in good health. CDR3s include the opening cysteine and the closing phenylalanine or tryptophan. The D gene is left open where the match is weak. Size is omitted from some rows. Given values are once, few, many or a class for expanded clones.

NA,NA,TRBV12-3/TRBV12-4,TRBJ2-7,CASSLAPPGAHF,TGTGCCAGCAGTTTAGCACCCCCAGGGGCGCACTTC
TRBD2,NA,TRBV18,TRBJ2-3,CASSSGTSGADTQYF,TGTGCCAGCTCAAGCGGGACTAGCGGTGCAGATACGCAGTATTTT
TRBD1,NA,TRBV25-1,TRBJ1-2,CASSVQGGDGYTF,TGTGCCAGCAGTGTTCAGGGGGGGGATGGCTACACCTTC
NA,NA,TRBV5-8,TRBJ2-2,CASSSVRGRATGELFF,TGTGCCAGCAGCTCTGTTCGGGGGCGGGCCACCGGGGAGCTGTTTTTT
NA,NA,TRBV11-1,TRBJ2-7,CASSSPLAGSYEQYF,TGTGCCAGCAGCTCCCCATTGGCAGGGTCCTACGAGCAGTACTTC
NA,NA,TRBV6-5,TRBJ1-1,CASSFRMNTEAFF,TGTGCCAGCAGTTTCCGGATGAACACTGAAGCTTTCTTT
TRBD2,NA,TRBV3-1/TRBV3-2,TRBJ2-7,CASSQGTSGFNEQYF,TGTGCCAGCAGCCAAGGGACTAGCGGTTTCAACGAGCAGTACTTC
TRBD1,NA,TRBV7-3,TRBJ1-1,CASSRTGSTEAFF,TGTGCCAGCAGCCGGACAGGAAGCACTGAAGCTTTCTTT
TRBD1,NA,TRBV10-1,TRBJ2-2,CASNLRGLRGNGELFF,TGCGCCAGCAATCTCAGGGGGCTGCGTGGTAACGGGGAGCTGTTTTTT
TRBD1,NA,TRBV6-5,TRBJ1-1,CASRPTGGTEAFF,TGTGCCAGTAGGCCGACAGGGGGAACTGAAGCTTTCTTT
NA,NA,TRBV6-1,TRBJ1-1,CASSEIYATAYEAFF,TGTGCCAGCAGTGAAATTTATGCGACAGCCTATGAAGCTTTCTTT
NA,NA,TRBV4-1,TRBJ1-1,CASSSGRGTEAFF,TGCGCCAGCAGCTCCGGTAGGGGCACTGAAGCTTTCTTT
NA,once,TRBV10-3,TRBJ2-1,CAIRSNERTLYNEQFF,TGTGCCATAAGGTCTAATGAGCGGACACTTTACAATGAGCAGTTCTTC
NA,few,TRBV3-1/TRBV3-2,TRBJ2-7,CASSRPEATYEQYF,TGTGCCAGCAGCCGACCAGAGGCCACCTACGAGCAGTACTTC
NA,NA,TRBV11-1,TRBJ1-1,CASSLVPSGVDEAFF,TGTGCCAGCAGCTTAGTCCCCTCGGGGGTAGATGAAGCTTTCTTT
TRBD1,NA,TRBV5-4,TRBJ1-2,CASSSPGQGDYGYTF,TGTGCCAGCAGTTCTCCGGGACAGGGGGACTATGGCTACACCTTC